The 27 T cell receptor beta chains given below trace back to one sample, sequenced in a study of human T cells and chemical hapten exposure. One entry per CDR3 protein results from TCRdb running MiXCR on the RACE reads. The sample has 99,000 or so distinct CDR3 sequences; approximately 11% are singletons. Time point defined: pre-sensitization, week 0. The treatment denotes: therapeutic diphenylcyclopropenone sensitization with weekly scalp DPC. The sequences come from whole blood, collected in connection with sensitization to the hapten diphenylcyclopropenone (DPC). The receptors originated from a woman aged 60-75 years with alopecia areata. Some clones in this sample may be carry-over from other donors' samples.

The J gene is TRBJ2-6, the V gene TRBV20-1, with D perhaps being TRBD1 or TRBD2 (5 bases each). The V end lost 1 base, the J end lost 0 bases, and 16 bases lay between the germline ends. In germline, CDR1 is DFQATT, CDR2 SNEGSKA (reference sequence). This CDR3 contains 18 residues. The CDR3 region is CSARGGVQGDSGANVLTF. CDR3 nucleotide sequence: TGCAGTGCTAGAGGAGGGGTTCAGGGCGACTCTGGGGCCAACGTCCTGACTTTC.

The chain carries TRBV10-2 and TRBJ1-2; 9 bases are shared with TRBD1. This CDR3 comprises 14 residues. Germline-derived CDR1 and CDR2 are WSHSY and SAAADI. After removal of 4 bases from V and 12 bases from J, the junction contained 12 bases not matched to a gene. CDR3 amino acids: CASSGLPGQGGHTF. CDR3 DNA sequence: TGCGCCAGCAGTGGGCTTCCGGGACAGGGAGGGCACACCTTC.

This rearrangement joins TRBV14 to TRBJ2-1; D is unresolved. The CDR3 covers 15 residues. Between the trimmed V and J ends, which lost 0 bases and 4 bases, there was a span of 10 bases. Germline CDR1 is SGHDN and CDR2 is FVKESK. CDR3 amino acids: CASSQEIMAYNEQFF. The CDR3 DNA sequence: TGTGCCAGCAGCCAAGAAATTATGGCTTACAATGAGCAGTTCTTC.

This chain connects TRBV19 to TRBJ2-1; 7 bases are a match to TRBD2. CDR1 and CDR2 (germline): LNHDA, SQIVND (reference sequence). CDR3 length: 14 amino acids. J lost 3 bases, V lost 6 bases, and 5 bases had no gene match. CDR3 DNA: TGTGCCAGTAGGGGCGGGGGATTCTACAATGAGCAGTTCTTC. Translation gives CASRGGGFYNEQFF.

The CDR3 here is CASSLVDRGYGYTF. CDR3 DNA: TGTGCCAGCAGTTTAGTCGACAGGGGCTATGGCTACACCTTC. This chain uses TRBV12-3 or TRBV12-4 with TRBJ1-2, with 8 nucleotides matching TRBD1. V trimming: 1 base; J trimming: 4 bases; junction bases outside the gene matches: 2. CDR3 length: 14 amino acids.

This clonotype was recorded many times. V is TRBV2 and J is TRBJ1-2; 10 bases fit TRBD1. With 7 bases clipped from V and 3 bases from J, the junction kept 14 bases outside the gene matches. The CDR3 runs 17 residues. Germline V lookup: CDR1 SNHLY, CDR2 FYNNEI. In nucleotides, the CDR3 is TGTGCCAGCACAAACCGGGACAGGGGTCTTATTGACTATGGCTACACCTTC. Translation: CASTNRDRGLIDYGYTF. Combining the CDR3 with reference TRBV2 and TRBJ1-2 gives the whole variable domain EPEVTQTPSHQVTQMGQEVILRCVPISNHLYFYWYRQILGQKVEFLVSFYNNEISEKSEIFDDQFSVERPDGSNFTLKIRSTKLEDSAMYFCASTNRDRGLIDYGYTFGSGTRLTVV.

This clonotype was counted only a few times. The genes are TRBV29-1 and TRBJ1-3; D is ambiguous. This CDR3 has 13 amino acids. The V and J ends lost 6 bases and 2 bases respectively, with 11 bases between them. In germline, CDR1 is SQVTM, CDR2 ANQGSEA. The CDR3 protein is CSVHQVAGNTIYF. The DNA for the CDR3 is TGCAGCGTACACCAGGTTGCTGGAAACACCATATATTTT.

This clonotype was seen a handful of times. The rearrangement joins TRBV18 to TRBJ2-2, with no clear D. V lost 6 bases, J lost 2 bases, and 13 bases lay in between. CDR3 length equals 15 residues. CDR1 KGHSH and CDR2 LQKENI come from the germline V gene. CDR3 DNA: TGTGCCAGCTCTACGTCCGTGGGAAACACCGGGGAGCTGTTTTTT. Translating it yields CASSTSVGNTGELFF.

This clonotype was counted only a few times. The junction departs from the called germline gene at one end, perhaps through a read error. The rearrangement links TRBV5-1 to TRBJ2-3; D ambiguous. CDR1 and CDR2 from the germline V gene are SGHRS and YFSETQ. The CDR3 contains 15 residues. In nucleotides, the CDR3 is TGCGCCAGCAGATTGGACCCCTTTTTTACAGATACGCAGTATTTT. This encodes CASRLDPFFTDTQYF.

There are a few counts of this clonotype. V is TRBV7-2 and J is TRBJ2-7; 8 bases align to TRBD1. Germline trimming cut 1 base from V and 5 bases from J; bases unmatched to any gene: 4. Germline CDR1 and CDR2: SGHTA and FQGNSA. The CDR3 consists of 14 residues. The CDR3 sequence is CASSLGDRGHEQYF. CDR3 in DNA: TGTGCCAGCAGCTTAGGCGACAGGGGCCACGAGCAGTACTTC.

There are a few counts of this clonotype. The V call is TRBV7-9, the J call TRBJ1-4; possible D gene TRBD1, 6 bases. Germline CDR1 SEHNR, CDR2 FQNEAQ (reference sequence). Trimming stripped 4 bases from V and 8 bases from J, with 17 bases between. The CDR3 totals 15 residues. The CDR3 region is CASSYGQPGEEKLFF. CDR3 nucleotide sequence: TGTGCCAGCAGCTACGGACAGCCGGGGGAGGAAAAACTGTTTTTT.

This clonotype was counted at least ten times. This rearrangement joins TRBV11-1 to TRBJ1-2; D call uncertain. This CDR3 has 13 residues. V lost 3 bases and J 2 bases, leaving 7 bases between the germline ends. Germline values: CDR1 SGHAT, CDR2 FQDESV (reference sequence). CDR3 coding DNA: TGTGCCAGCAGCTTCGAGGCGAACTATGGCTACACCTTC. It translates to CASSFEANYGYTF.

This clonotype was counted a few times. The chain couples TRBV6-5 to TRBJ1-3; TRBD1 is a possible D gene (5 bases). V shed 4 bases and J shed 4 bases, with 8 bases lying between them. The CDR3 loop spans 13 amino acids. Germline CDR1 is MNHEY and CDR2 is SVGAGI. In nucleotides, the CDR3 is TGTGCCAGCAGTTTACAGGCGGGAAACACCATATATTTT. This translates into CASSLQAGNTIYF.

The chain is built from TRBV5-1 and TRBJ2-1; 12 bases are a match to TRBD2. Germline assignment: CDR1 SGHRS and CDR2 YFSETQ. CDR3 size: 18 residues. The ends lost 6 bases at V and 7 bases at J; junction bases unmatched: 17. This CDR3 reads CASIPPSGLAGGPNEQFF. The CDR3 region has the DNA TGCGCCAGCATCCCCCCGTCCGGGCTAGCGGGGGGGCCAAATGAGCAGTTCTTC.

J is TRBJ2-3 and V is TRBV29-1; D not resolved. This CDR3 has 13 amino acids. V lost 1 base, J lost 0 bases, and 5 bases lay in between. Germline CDR1 is SQVTM and CDR2 is ANQGSEA. CDR3 nucleotides: TGCAGCGTTGAAGCCGGCAGCACAGATACGCAGTATTTT. Residues: CSVEAGSTDTQYF.

A note on this clonotype: This may be a read error: a much more frequent sequence differs by one nucleotide. The genes are TRBV6-2 or TRBV6-3 and TRBJ2-3; perhaps TRBD1 as D (6 bases). Trimming took off 0 bases at V and 0 bases at J, with 25 bases between the two ends. CDR1 is MNHEY and CDR2 is SVGEGT in the germline V gene. This CDR3 spans 21 amino acids. As DNA, the CDR3 is TGTGCCAGCAGTTACTCGAGTATTGGACAGAGCCAGCTATCTAGCACAGATACGCAGTATTTT. This codes for CASSYSSIGQSQLSSTDTQYF.

This clonotype has only a few counts. CDR3 loop: CASNVRASGNTEAFF. CDR3 bases: TGTGCCAGCAACGTGAGGGCATCAGGGAACACTGAAGCTTTCTTT. The chain couples TRBV7-9 to TRBJ1-1; D gene uncertain. The ends were cut back, 7 bases at V and 1 base at J, with 16 bases in the middle. Germline lookup yields CDR1 SEHNR and CDR2 FQNEAQ (reference sequence). The CDR3 loop spans 15 amino acids.

This clonotype was counted ten times or more. The chain has TRBV7-3 and TRBJ2-1; no reliable D call. The V and J ends lost 5 bases and 7 bases respectively, with 12 bases between them. The germline CDR1 and CDR2 sequences are SGHTA and FQGTGA. CDR3 size: 13 residues. CDR3 in amino acids: CASSPNRGNEQFF. The CDR3 nucleotides read TGTGCCAGCAGCCCAAACCGAGGAAATGAGCAGTTCTTC. Full variable domain (rest looked up from reference TRBV7-3 and TRBJ2-1): GAGVSQTPSNKVTEKGKYVELRCDPISGHTALYWYRQSLGQGPEFLIYFQGTGAADDSGLPNDRFFAVRPEGSVSTLKIQRTERGDSAVYLCASSPNRGNEQFFGPGTRLTVL.

This clonotype was recorded many times. This chain connects TRBV7-9 to TRBJ1-1, with TRBD1 matching over 7 bases. CDR3 length: 14 amino acids. V shed 5 bases and J 0 bases; nucleotides not matched to a gene: 3. Germline CDR1 reads SEHNR; CDR2 reads FQNEAQ (reference sequence). CDR3 sequence (DNA): TGTGCCAGCAGCCAAGGGGGCGTGAACACTGAAGCTTTCTTT. Its protein is CASSQGGVNTEAFF.

This clonotype has a handful of counts. The chain joins TRBV20-1 to TRBJ2-5; 9 bases are shared with TRBD2. The CDR3 extends over 15 amino acids. Trimming removed 4 bases from V and 5 bases from J; junction bases left unmatched: 11. Germline CDR1 DFQATT, CDR2 SNEGSKA (reference sequence). DNA of the CDR3: TGCAGTGCTATCTTCTCAGCGGGGGGTCTCGAGACCCAGTACTTC. This gives the protein CSAIFSAGGLETQYF.

This clonotype showed up many times. The chain uses TRBV7-9 and TRBJ1-1, with 10 bases fitting TRBD1. J lost 5 bases, V lost 5 bases, and 14 bases had no gene match. The CDR3 loop spans 17 amino acids. The germline CDR1 and CDR2 sequences are SEHNR and FQNEAQ (reference sequence). CDR3 loop: CASSTRSSRDRGTEAFF. As DNA, the CDR3 is TGTGCCAGCAGCACAAGATCTTCCCGGGACAGGGGAACTGAAGCTTTCTTT.

The J gene is TRBJ2-1, the V gene TRBV5-4; D is unresolved. Germline-derived CDR1 and CDR2 are SGHNT and YYREEE (reference sequence). The ends were cut back, 0 bases at V and 0 bases at J, with 7 bases in the middle. The CDR3 has 15 residues. The CDR3 DNA is TGTGCCAGCAGCTTGGGGTATAACTCCTACAATGAGCAGTTCTTC. This encodes CASSLGYNSYNEQFF.

This clonotype was seen a few times. This chain uses TRBV20-1 with TRBJ1-1; weak D call: TRBD1 (6 bases). Per the germline V gene, CDR1 is DFQATT and CDR2 is SNEGSKA (reference sequence). V lost 1 base and J lost 4, with 13 bases in between. This CDR3 comprises 14 residues. The chain's CDR3 is CSARVETGFTEAFF. CDR3 DNA sequence: TGCAGTGCTAGAGTGGAGACAGGCTTCACTGAAGCTTTCTTT.

This clonotype has ten or more counts. V is TRBV25-1 and J is TRBJ1-6; D is undetermined. The V gene's germline CDR1 is MGHDK and CDR2 SYGVNS. The germline V and J ends were trimmed by 3 bases and 3 bases, with 9 bases remaining between them. CDR3 length equals 15 residues. The CDR3 region has the DNA TGTGCCAGCAGTGATCAAGACGGCTATAATTCACCCCTCCACTTT. This translates into CASSDQDGYNSPLHF. The complete variable domain, with remaining parts taken from reference TRBV25-1 and TRBJ1-6, reads EADIYQTPRYLVIGTGKKITLECSQTMGHDKMYWYQQDPGMELHLIHYSYGVNSTEKGDLSSESTVSRIRTEHFPLTLESARPSHTSQYLCASSDQDGYNSPLHFGNGTRLTVT.

J is TRBJ2-1 and V is TRBV4-1; D is possibly TRBD2 (5 bases). Germline V gene lookup returns CDR1 MGHRA and CDR2 YSYEKL. Between the trimmed V and J ends, which lost 4 bases and 10 bases, there was a span of 17 bases. The CDR3 extends over 14 amino acids. In DNA, the CDR3 is TGCGCCAGCAGCCCCGGGATCGCGAGGAGGGAGCAGTTCTTC. Translated: CASSPGIARREQFF.

The table lists this clonotype with many counts. The chain recombines TRBV5-1 with TRBJ1-2; D possibly corresponds to TRBD1 (5 bases). The CDR3 consists of 15 residues. Germline-derived CDR1 and CDR2 are SGHRS and YFSETQ. V lost 4 bases and J lost 4, with 17 bases in between. CDR3 bases: TGCGCCAGCAGCGTTTGGGGGACCCCTACCTATGGCTACACCTTC. This codes for CASSVWGTPTYGYTF.

This clonotype was seen ten or more times. The gene calls are TRBV18 and TRBJ1-6; D gene ambiguous. With 2 bases removed from V and 7 bases from J, the gap between germline ends came to 12 bases. Germline V gene lookup returns CDR1 KGHSH and CDR2 LQKENI. CDR3 length: 15 amino acids. The CDR3 nucleotides read TGTGCCAGCTCACCAGGGGTTGCCGAGAATTCACCCCTCCACTTT. It is translated as CASSPGVAENSPLHF.